The clone carrying this T cell receptor beta chain occurred many times. Its antigen is as yet unknown. The CDR3 has 15 residues. With V trimmed by 6 bases and J by 9 bases, 8 bases remained unmatched. These data are taken from a study of CD8 T cells in ankylosing spondylitis. Overall study results and limits: Seven to nine highly homologous variants formed a TCR beta motif that appeared characteristic of ankylosing spondylitis blood.

TCRdb re-derived calls from the 5' RACE reads in MiXCR, one entry per CDR3 protein. The profile shows 650,000 to 800,000 distinct CDR3 sequences, about 20% of them singletons. The receptor was derived from a male donor with ankylosing spondylitis. This sequence joins TRBV12-3 or TRBV12-4 and TRBJ1-6; 10 bases fit TRBD1. Sequencing was performed on blood, either unsorted or a sorted T cell fraction (not recorded which). The CDR3 DNA follows: TGTGCCAGCAGCCATGGACAGGGGGTTGGTTCACCCCTCCACTTT. Its translation: CASSHGQGVGSPLHF.